These T cell receptor beta chains were read from a single sample in a study of CD4 T cells in relation to SARS-CoV-2 and coronaviruses. These receptors' targets are unknown. TCRdb keeps only in-frame clones here, not all; method: immunoSEQ multiplex PCR. Of roughly 17,000 clones listed, 77% were seen once; the top ten hold under 35%. Specimen: CD4+ T cells from PBMCs, cultured in vitro. The receptors were sampled from a human donor in good health. The CDR3 runs from the conserved cysteine through the conserved F or W. D genes are given only for firm matches. Size is omitted from some rows. Given values are once, few, many or a class for expanded clones.

d_call	j_call	clone_size	v_call	cdr3_nt	cdr3_aa
TRBD1	TRBJ1-4	.	TRBV27	TGTGCCAGCAGAGACCTTCAGGGGGCAGGTGAAAAACTGTTTTTT	CASRDLQGAGEKLFF
.	TRBJ2-3	.	TRBV7-3	TGTGCCAGCAGCACTCATGTGAGCACAGATACGCAGTATTTT	CASSTHVSTDTQYF
TRBD1	TRBJ2-3	.	TRBV27	TGTGCCAGCAGTTCAACCCACAGGGGTGCGGGTCGAGGAGATACGCAGTATTTT	CASSSTHRGAGRGDTQYF
.	TRBJ1-1	.	TRBV28	TGTGCCAGCAGTTTACGGGGTTGGGGGTACAGTGAAGCTTTCTTT	CASSLRGWGYSEAFF
.	TRBJ2-7	once	TRBV21-1	TGTGCCAGCAGCATTCTTCGGGCGTCGGGGGCCGAGCAGTACTTC	CASSILRASGAEQYF
.	TRBJ1-1	.	TRBV14	TGTGCCAGCAGCCAAGATGCCCGCATGAACACTGAAGCTTTCTTT	CASSQDARMNTEAFF
TRBD1	TRBJ1-5	.	TRBV18	TGTGCCAGCTCATTCGGACAGGGAGGTCAGCCCCAGCATTTT	CASSFGQGGQPQHF
TRBD2	TRBJ2-5	.	TRBV5-1	TGCGCCAGCAGCCCAGCGGGAGAAGAGACCCAGTACTTC	CASSPAGEETQYF
.	TRBJ2-1	.	TRBV5-5	TGTGCCAGCAGCCCTCAGGGGCACTCCTACAATGAGCAGTTCTTC	CASSPQGHSYNEQFF
.	TRBJ2-1	.	TRBV9	TGTGCCAGCAGCGCCAGGTTCGGAGCCAGCTCCTACAATGAGCAGTTCTTC	CASSARFGASSYNEQFF
.	TRBJ1-1	.	TRBV12-3/TRBV12-4	TGTGCCAGCAGTTTGATCCAGGGCGGGCCAGCTTTCTTT	CASSLIQGGPAFF
TRBD1	TRBJ2-7	.	TRBV19	TGTGCCAGTAGCCGGACAGGGAAAGCCTACGAGCAGTACTTC	CASSRTGKAYEQYF
.	TRBJ1-2	.	TRBV7-9	TGTGCCAGCAGCTTAGAGTCCACCAGAGGCTACACCTTC	CASSLESTRGYTF
.	TRBJ2-1	.	TRBV5-1	TGCGCCAGCAGCCTATCGGGGGATGCCTCCTACAATGAGCAGTTCTTC	CASSLSGDASYNEQFF
.	TRBJ1-2	few	TRBV5-1	TGCGCCAGCAGCTCTACCCAAGACATCGGGCTTCGTGGCTACACCTTC	CASSSTQDIGLRGYTF
.	TRBJ2-1	.	TRBV24-1	TGTGCCACCAGTGATTTCGGGGGTAACAATGAGCAGTTCTTC	CATSDFGGNNEQFF
TRBD2	TRBJ2-1	once	TRBV9	TGTGCCAGCAGCGTAGGTGGGACTAGAGCGCATGAGCAGTTCTTC	CASSVGGTRAHEQFF
TRBD2	TRBJ2-7	.	TRBV6-5	TGTGCCAGCACCACGGGGGGGTTCAACGAGCAGTACTTC	CASTTGGFNEQYF
.	TRBJ1-1	few	TRBV19	TGTGCCAGTGACTGGGGGGAAGGGGGAGCTTTCTTT	CASDWGEGGAFF
TRBD2	TRBJ2-7	.	TRBV24-1	TGTGCCACCAGTATAAGCGGGAGACTCAACGAGCAGTACTTC	CATSISGRLNEQYF
.	TRBJ1-5	.	TRBV19	TGTGCCAGTAGTCCTGAACTCTATCAGCCCCAGCATTTT	CASSPELYQPQHF
TRBD1	TRBJ2-7	.	TRBV13	TGTGCCAGCAGCTCCGACAGGGGCCTGAACGAGCAGTACTTC	CASSSDRGLNEQYF
TRBD1	TRBJ1-5	.	TRBV19	TGTGCCAGTAGTATAGAAGCGACAGGGAATCAGCCCCAGCATTTT	CASSIEATGNQPQHF
TRBD1	TRBJ1-4	.	TRBV30	TGTGCCTGGTCGACAGGGAATTTGATTAATGAAAAACTGTTTTTT	CAWSTGNLINEKLFF
TRBD2	TRBJ2-1	.	TRBV5-4	TGTGCCAGCAGCCCGCCAACGGGAGGGCGGAATGAGCAGTTCTTC	CASSPPTGGRNEQFF
.	TRBJ2-5	.	TRBV7-8	TGTGCCAGCAGCTTAGCGGCCCAAGAGACCCAGTACTTC	CASSLAAQETQYF
TRBD1	TRBJ1-1	.	TRBV5-1	TGCGCCAGCAGCTCGAGACAGGGGGGAATGAACACTGAAGCTTTCTTT	CASSSRQGGMNTEAFF